This record covers a single TCR beta chain. Methods used by the authors: The assay estimated nucleated cells by amplifying reference gene primers. The protocol was immunoSEQ multiplex PCR, while the TCRdb copy is restricted to in-frame clones and leaves out a portion. Clone size and V and J calls were adopted from that table, with D and trimming inferred from the DNA. This table holds over 45,000 clones, less than 75% found once. The V end lost 2 bases, the J end lost 6 bases, and 21 bases lay between the germline ends. Germline CDR1 and CDR2: SGHDT and YYEEEE. The CDR3 runs 16 residues. The data were obtained in a study of blood T cell repertoires in COVID-19. The overall study: Whether acute or convalescent, the COVID-19 samples came from the United States, Italy and Spain. T cells, B-cell-depleted T cells, or PBMCs supplied cDNA or gDNA.

The clonotype comes from a woman between 45 and 60 years old with active or convalescent COVID-19. The chain is built from TRBV5-6 and TRBJ2-7; D might be TRBD1 (6 bases). The specimen sequenced was peripheral blood. CDR3 sequence (DNA): TGTGCCAGCAGCTTCCGAACGGGGCCAGGGGCCCTCGAGCAGTACTTC. Translating gives CASSFRTGPGALEQYF.